These 22 T cell receptor beta chains share one sample of origin, sequenced in a study of spatial heterogeneity in lung cancer. Whole-study results and caveats: Tumoral mutation counts were tracked by counts of expanded intratumoral alpha and beta TCRs.

This sample's time point: sample taken at primary tumor resection. From the 5' RACE reads, TCRdb called clonotypes with MiXCR, one entry per CDR3 protein. The sample gives some 7,900 distinct CDR3 sequences, about 7% of which show up once; around 17% is in the top ten. These receptors lack a known antigen. This material consisted of lung tumor tissue, taken at surgery. The receptors were gathered from a female donor with early-stage non-small cell lung cancer.

This clonotype is medium-sized. This beta chain slipped into a library made for alpha chains as a stray read, so its size is not meaningful. CDR3 region: CASSPNLGEQFF. The CDR3 DNA sequence: TGCGCCAGCAGCCCTAATTTGGGTGAGCAGTTCTTC. The V and J genes are TRBV5-1 and TRBJ2-1, with D hard to call. CDR1 is SGHRS, CDR2 YFSETQ, per germline. There are 12 residues in the CDR3. Trimming left V 4 bases short and J 9 bases short, with 11 bases between.

This clonotype was counted at least ten times. Because this beta chain is a stray read in a library intended to capture alpha chains, its abundance should not be given much weight. The rearrangement uses TRBV20-1 and TRBJ2-2; 14 bases match TRBD2. CDR3 length equals 18 residues. CDR1 is DFQATT, CDR2 SNEGSKA, per germline (reference sequence). The trim removed 2 bases at V and 5 bases at J, leaving 10 bases unmatched. CDR3 sequence reads: CSARRGTSGSWSTGELFF. CDR3 nucleotides: TGCAGTGCTAGAAGGGGGACTAGCGGGAGTTGGAGTACCGGGGAGCTGTTTTTT.

This clonotype was picked up many times. For a library built for alpha chains, this beta chain is a stray read; little rests on its size. V gene TRBV14 combines with J gene TRBJ1-6; no definite D call. Looked up from germline, CDR1 is SGHDN and CDR2 is FVKESK. This CDR3 is 14 amino acids long. The V and J ends lost 0 bases and 7 bases respectively, with 7 bases between them. DNA of the CDR3: TGTGCCAGCAGCCAAGATTGGCCCAATTCACCCCTCCACTTT. It specifies CASSQDWPNSPLHF. Filled out from reference TRBV14 and TRBJ1-6, the complete variable domain reads EAGVTQFPSHSVIEKGQTVTLRCDPISGHDNLYWYRRVMGKEIKFLLHFVKESKQDESGMPNNRFLAERTGGTYSTLKVQPAELEDSGVYFCASSQDWPNSPLHFGNGTRLTVT.

By share, this clonotype counts as medium-sized. Because the library targeted alpha chains, this beta chain is an off-target read whose size means little. The chain uses TRBV7-8 and TRBJ2-7; TRBD2 is a possible D gene (5 bases). V was shortened by 5 bases and J by 2 bases, with 25 bases between the two germline ends. Germline V CDR1 and CDR2: SGHVS, FQNEAQ. The CDR3 has 18 amino acids. This CDR3 reads CASSPGRAIIGVTYEQYF. The CDR3, as DNA: TGTGCCAGCAGCCCCGGACGTGCGATAATCGGGGTGACCTACGAGCAGTACTTC.

This clonotype was recorded at least ten times. Being off target in a library aimed at alpha chains, this beta chain has a size of little meaning. J is TRBJ1-5 and V is TRBV12-3 or TRBV12-4; a weak D match, TRBD1 (5 bases). Trimming pared 6 bases from V and 3 bases from J, leaving 12 bases between. CDR3 length equals 14 residues. The CDR3 loop reads CASSRTGFNQPQHF. Written as DNA, the CDR3 is TGTGCCAGCAGCCGCACAGGTTTCAATCAGCCCCAGCATTTT.

The sample holds many counts of this clonotype. This beta chain appears as a stray read in a library generated for alpha chains; its size is not informative. The V and J genes are TRBV7-3 and TRBJ2-2, with no clear D. CDR1 SGHTA and CDR2 FQGTGA come from the germline V gene. This CDR3 region has 14 residues. With 5 bases removed from V and 3 bases from J, the gap between germline ends came to 10 bases. CDR3 in amino acids: CASSLQWDTGELFF. Here the CDR3 DNA reads TGTGCCAGCAGCCTACAGTGGGACACCGGGGAGCTGTTTTTT.

This clonotype ranks as medium-sized (0.01 to 0.1%). Found in a library prepared for alpha chains, this beta chain is an off-target read, and its abundance has little meaning. The CDR3: CAWTQGWAYEQYF. Written as DNA, the CDR3 is TGTGCCTGGACCCAGGGGTGGGCCTACGAGCAGTACTTC. V usage is TRBV30 and J usage is TRBJ2-7, with a tentative D call TRBD1 (6 bases). The CDR3 sequence is 13 residues long. V lost 4 bases, J lost 2 bases, and 12 bases lay in between. Germline loops: CDR1 GTSNPN, CDR2 SVGIG (reference sequence).

This clonotype was detected ten times or more. This beta chain appears as a stray read in a library generated for alpha chains; its size is not informative. V is TRBV12-3 or TRBV12-4 and J is TRBJ1-1; a weak D match, TRBD1 (5 bases). The CDR3 has 13 amino acids. V was shortened by 6 bases and J by 1 base, with 9 bases between the two germline ends. CDR3 sequence reads: CASSPTGNTEAFF. In DNA form, the CDR3 reads TGTGCCAGCAGCCCTACAGGGAACACTGAAGCTTTCTTT.

This clonotype rates as medium-sized (0.01 to 0.1%). This beta chain appears as a stray read in a library generated for alpha chains; its size is not informative. The chain couples TRBV28 to TRBJ2-5; possible D gene TRBD2, 5 bases. V shed 6 bases and J shed 2 bases, with 19 bases lying between them. The CDR3 has 16 residues. Germline V gene data show CDR1 as MDHEN and CDR2 as SYDVKM. CDR3 sequence: CASSGDRRATQETQYF. The CDR3 DNA sequence: TGTGCCAGCAGCGGAGACCGGCGGGCTACACAAGAGACCCAGTACTTC.

This clonotype was recorded at least ten times. Because this beta chain is a stray read in a library intended to capture alpha chains, its abundance should not be given much weight. This chain uses TRBV2 with TRBJ2-7; D may correspond to TRBD1 or TRBD2 (5 bases each). The CDR3 is 12 residues long. CDR1 and CDR2 (germline): SNHLY, FYNNEI. V lost 11 bases to trimming and J lost 7 bases, with 18 bases between them. As DNA, the CDR3 is TGTGCCGGGGGTTACACCGCTGGAGAGCAGTACTTC. As protein: CAGGYTAGEQYF.

This clonotype counts as medium-sized (0.01 to 0.1%). The library was prepared for alpha chains; this beta chain is a stray read, so its frequency means little. For the CDR3, the DNA is TGTGCCAGCAGTTTTTTCAAGACAGGCTTTGTTAATGAAAAACTGTTTTTT. It translates to CASSFFKTGFVNEKLFF. This chain joins TRBV27 and TRBJ1-4; D perhaps matches TRBD1 (6 bases). From germline, CDR1 is MNHEY and CDR2 SMNVEV (reference sequence). CDR3 length equals 17 residues. Deletions cut 3 bases from V and 4 bases from J, with 18 bases between.

The count of this clonotype is one. This beta chain is a stray read from a library made for alpha chains; its abundance is not meaningful. The rearrangement joins TRBV5-1 to TRBJ2-3; D remains ambiguous. The V gene's germline CDR1 is SGHRS and CDR2 YFSETQ. The germline V and J ends were trimmed by 0 bases and 3 bases, with 8 bases remaining between them. The CDR3 covers 14 residues. The CDR3 coding sequence is TGCGCCAGCAGCTTGGGGATGGGGACAGATACGCAGTATTTT. Protein product: CASSLGMGTDTQYF.

About this clonotype: In a library made to pick up alpha chains, this beta chain is a stray read with a size that means little. This chain uses TRBV20-1 with TRBJ1-2; D not certain. The germline V gene has CDR1 DFQATT and CDR2 SNEGSKA (reference sequence). Trimming took off 6 bases at V and 5 bases at J, with 7 bases between the two ends. The CDR3 spans 10 residues. This CDR3 is CSAMTYGYTF. The CDR3 DNA sequence: TGCAGTGCCATGACTTATGGCTACACCTTC.

In its sample, this clonotype was seen many times. With the library built for alpha chains, this beta chain is off target and its frequency is not meaningful. The V call is TRBV9, the J call TRBJ2-2; 8 nucleotides align to TRBD2. CDR1 is SGDLS, CDR2 YYNGEE, per germline. CDR3 length equals 16 residues. V gave up 0 bases and J gave up 4 bases; unmatched junction bases: 5. CDR3 DNA: TGTGCCAGCAGCGTAGGCCTAGCGGGTTTCACCGGGGAGCTGTTTTTT. Translated: CASSVGLAGFTGELFF.

Concerning this clonotype: Little can be read into the size of this beta chain, an off-target read in a library designed for alpha chains. J is TRBJ1-6 and V is TRBV5-1, with TRBD1 matching over 8 bases. Germline values: CDR1 SGHRS, CDR2 YFSETQ. V shed 0 bases and J 8 bases; nucleotides not matched to a gene: 10. The CDR3 contains 17 residues. Here the CDR3 reads CASSLGFGQGADSPLHF. In nucleotides, the CDR3 is TGCGCCAGCAGCTTGGGATTCGGACAGGGAGCGGATTCACCCCTCCACTTT.

This clonotype is labeled medium-sized. For a library built for alpha chains, this beta chain is a stray read; little rests on its size. The chain employs TRBV19 and TRBJ2-3; D tentatively reads TRBD1 or TRBD2 (5 bases each). V was trimmed by 8 bases and J by 6 bases, leaving 6 bases between them. This CDR3 has 10 amino acids. The V gene's germline CDR1 is LNHDA and CDR2 SQIVND (reference sequence). The CDR3 reads CASEGDTQYF. The CDR3 DNA sequence: TGTGCCAGTGAGGGGGATACGCAGTATTTT. Together with reference TRBV19 and TRBJ2-3, the CDR3 gives the full variable domain: DGGITQSPKYLFRKEGQNVTLSCEQNLNHDAMYWYRQDPGQGLRLIYYSQIVNDFQKGDIAEGYSVSREKKESFPLTVTSAQKNPTAFYLCASEGDTQYFGPGTRLTVL.

As regards this clonotype: For a library built for alpha chains, this beta chain is a stray read; little rests on its size. The V and J genes are TRBV19 and TRBJ2-5; maybe TRBD2 (6 bases). CDR1 and CDR2 from the germline V gene are LNHDA and SQIVND (reference sequence). The V end lost 3 bases, the J end lost 4 bases, and 6 bases lay between the germline ends. This CDR3 has 12 amino acids. The chain's CDR3 is CASSIGGETQYF. The CDR3 bases are TGTGCCAGTAGTATCGGGGGAGAGACCCAGTACTTC.

Comment on this clonotype: With the library built for alpha chains, this beta chain is off target and its frequency is not meaningful. The gene calls are TRBV20-1 and TRBJ2-2; D gene uncertain. Per the germline V gene, CDR1 is DFQATT and CDR2 is SNEGSKA (reference sequence). With 0 bases removed from V and 7 bases from J, the gap between germline ends came to 18 bases. The length of the CDR3 is 16 residues. The CDR3 DNA reads TGCAGTGCTAGAGAACAGACCAGCCGAGGTGGCGGGGAGCTGTTTTTT. This codes for CSAREQTSRGGGELFF.

This clonotype ranks as medium-sized. This beta chain is off target for a library built for alpha chains, so its abundance means little. This chain uses TRBV14 with TRBJ2-7, with 12 bases lining up with TRBD2. The CDR3 covers 15 residues. Germline trimming cut 4 bases from V and 7 bases from J; bases unmatched to any gene: 8. Germline-derived CDR1 and CDR2 are SGHDN and FVKESK. The CDR3 nucleotides read TGTGCCAGCAGCCCGAGACTAGCGGGAGTCTGGGAGCAGTACTTC. Translating it yields CASSPRLAGVWEQYF.

This clonotype has at least ten counts. This beta chain is a stray read from a library made for alpha chains; its abundance is not meaningful. The CDR3 loop is CASSPSGTGGWSSGNTIYF. The CDR3 coding sequence is TGTGCCAGCAGCCCATCCGGGACAGGGGGCTGGAGCTCTGGAAACACCATATATTTT. This rearrangement joins TRBV7-9 to TRBJ1-3, with 12 bases that match TRBD1. CDR3 length: 19 residues. From germline, CDR1 is SEHNR and CDR2 FQNEAQ (reference sequence). With V trimmed by 5 bases and J by 0 bases, 11 bases remained unmatched.

In this sample, this clonotype turned up many times. Since it is a stray read in a library aimed at alpha chains, this beta chain has a size that is not meaningful. The CDR3 DNA reads TGTGCCAGCGGACAGGGAACTGAAGCTTTCTTT. This gives the protein CASGQGTEAFF. This rearrangement joins TRBV6-2 or TRBV6-3 to TRBJ1-1, with 8 bases that match TRBD1. This CDR3 has 11 residues. With V trimmed by 8 bases and J by 5 bases, 1 base remained unmatched. Germline V gives CDR1 MNHEY, CDR2 SVGEGT.

By share, this clonotype ranks as medium-sized. This beta chain was picked up by a library intended for alpha chains and is off target, so its count carries little meaning. This chain links TRBV7-3 with TRBJ2-1, with TRBD2 matching over 7 bases. This CDR3 comprises 15 residues. V was clipped by 9 bases and J by 7 bases; unmatched bases: 15. In germline, CDR1 is SGHTA, CDR2 FQGTGA. In DNA, the CDR3 is TGTGCCAGTAAATTAACGGGACTAAGCCCTAATGAGCAGTTCTTC. It codes for CASKLTGLSPNEQFF.